Below, one TCR beta chain is given with its context. Some clones are missing from TCRdb's copy, which holds only in-frame ones; the method was immunoSEQ multiplex PCR. The data hold fewer than 70,000 clones, with 80% to 95% observed a single time. Germline trimming cut 2 bases from V and 6 bases from J; bases unmatched to any gene: 13. This CDR3 spans 17 amino acids. Germline V gives CDR1 LGHNT, CDR2 FRNRAP. The data are from a study of OX40 agonist ivuxolimab in advanced cancers. The input for sequencing was CD4+ or CD8+ T cells sorted from blood, taken in a trial of the OX40 agonist ivuxolimab. The genes are TRBV12-5 and TRBJ1-5; 7 bases are a match to TRBD1. This TCR came from an adult with an advanced solid tumor such as melanoma, head and neck, liver or kidney cancer. The CDR3 DNA is TGTGCTAGTGGTTTGACCCGTGATGACAGGGCGGGTCAGCCCCAGCATTTT. Translation gives CASGLTRDDRAGQPQHF.